This record looks at one TCR beta chain sequence and its context. Its antigen specificity is not known. Base quality data are lacking; no much larger clone is found one base away. The sample belongs to a study of shared clonotypes between healthy human individuals (dated by TCRdb to about 2020). Study-level background: Two women and a few men aged 18 to 49 years were included in the cohort. Per donor, three plates each were used for CD4 naive and CD4 memory, two for CD8 naive, and one for CD8 memory. To estimate repertoire size and how much clonotype sharing occurs between individuals, the study deeply sequenced the blood TCR repertoires of 5 or 6 healthy adults. To increase sequencing depth and limit assay-specific biases, different laboratories used diverse techniques to prepare libraries and sequence TCR repertoires. Between about 0.8 and 9.5 billion PBMCs per donor were obtained by leukapheresis.

Donors were healthy HIV-negative adults with no recently reported acute infections or vaccinations. Every donor was a Caucasian adult residing in Nashville, Tennessee, USA. CD8 memory samples were composed of magnetically selected CD45RO+ cells combined with CCR7-negative CD45RA+ effector memory (TemRA) cells. After blood collection by leukapheresis, PBMCs were isolated using Ficoll-Histopaque density gradient centrifugation and then cryopreserved in the vapor phase of liquid nitrogen. Analytical flow cytometry was used to check the purity and quantity of every magnetically sorted T cell population. Genomic DNA was isolated from each sorted fraction and quantified by UV absorbance on a Nanodrop 2000c. The CDR3 goes from the cysteine to the phenylalanine over 14 residues. Only the CDR3 part of the read is kept: 42 bases, read in frame from the first base. Trimming removed 3 bases from V and 3 bases from J, leaving 11 bases between the germline ends. For CDR1 and CDR2, the germline V gene lists SNHLY and FYNNEI.

Using the deep immunoSEQ assay, multiplex PCR amplified TCR CDR3 regions from genomic DNA. Genomic DNA extracted from each cell subset was distributed evenly over all wells of several immunoSEQ 96-well plates, and each plate served as one replicate. For sorted subsets, 200 to 250 ng of genomic DNA, equivalent to 30,000 or so T cell genomes, went into each replicate PCR. Purified libraries were quantified with a Qubit 3.0 fluorometer, sized on a Bioanalyzer 2100, and re-quantified with the KAPA Library Quantification kit. Every immunoSEQ 96-well plate was sequenced on a separate single-read 150-cycle Illumina NextSeq 550 flow cell. The paper's processing steps were these. Because the immunoSEQ output included only junctional sequences and no quality scores, the filtering could not be the same as the filtering used for full-length reads. Sequences were annotated with PyIR, a Python wrapper for IgBLAST v1.9, and V/J genes and CDR3 were assigned using IMGT germline references. Reads with weak V/J assignments (E-value above 1e-6), missing CDR3, stop codons, out-of-frame junctions, or ambiguous translated residues were removed. A V3J clonotype was defined by an identical inferred V gene, J gene, and CDR3 amino acid sequence. Percentage overlap between repertoires was computed as shared unique clonotypes divided by the size of the smaller repertoire. Three approaches were used to assess repertoire richness: RTK rarefaction, the Chao1 estimator, and Recon v2.1 estimates of unobserved clonotypes. OLGA was used to compute generation probabilities for all TCRbeta clonotypes that the gDNA method yielded from a handful of donors. Imported from immuneACCESS, the table was reduced by TCRdb to in-frame sequences with V and J called. These copies leave out some clones; in studies compared against another copy, an unresolved V gene accounts for under half, and the cause of the remainder is not known. V and J calls plus clone size are reproduced from that table; the DNA served to infer D and trimming. The sample yields more than 550,000 clones; less than 95% were counted once. The ten top clones hold 34% of the sample.

Overall study outcomes, separate from this receptor: Sampling was restricted to blood, and TCR repertoires in tissue are likely to differ from TCR repertoires in blood. Incomplete sequencing was indicated by rarefaction of sorted-subset datasets, despite the large sequencing depth. When four donors were compared, the shared fraction of clonotypes was about 5% for naive CD4, 3.5% to 4% for naive CD8, 2.3% for memory CD4, and 0.35% to 0.4% for memory CD8. Naive subsets generally had larger estimated clonotype richness than memory subsets did. Pairwise subsampling indicated that sequencing depth was expected to affect the degree of clonotype sharing among donors. Because the study included a small number of donors, the genetic and exposure-history diversity represented was limited. Higher generation probabilities were observed for clonotypes shared by all four sorted-subset donors than for non-shared clonotypes.

The rearranged chain carries TRBV2 and TRBJ1-2; the D gene is perhaps TRBD1, from 5 matching bases. The sample consisted of memory CD8+ T cells from PBMCs. The cell subset or site label, as the study defines it: CD45RO+ cells pooled with CCR7-negative TemRA cells. The sequence was obtained from a man between 18 and 29 years old in good health. Some clones in this sample may be carry-over from other donors' samples. The sequence in DNA is TGTGCCAGCAGTGATCAGGGCCTTGACTATGGCTACACCTTC. The encoded protein is CASSDQGLDYGYTF.